Following are 18 T cell receptor beta chains from one sample sequenced in a study of shared T cell receptors in the human thymus (dated by TCRdb to the early 2020s). The library was prepared using the immunoSEQ multiplex PCR assay. What TCRdb holds here is the immuneACCESS table cut down to in-frame rearrangements. Part of the clones is not present; checked against another copy, under half of the missing clones reflect an unresolved V gene, and the others are unexplained. The sample profile shows around 340,000 clones; approximately 95% of them were found once. The ten largest account for roughly 0.02% of the sample. The sample was thymocytes. Receptor source: a human donor.

The V call is TRBV25-1, the J call TRBJ1-5; tentatively, D is TRBD1 (6 bases). Trimming removed 3 bases from V and 0 bases from J, with 12 bases in between. Germline CDR1 and CDR2: MGHDK and SYGVNS. This CDR3 spans 16 amino acids. CDR3 region: CASSDKTGNSNQPQHF. For the CDR3, the DNA is TGTGCCAGCAGTGATAAAACAGGGAATAGCAATCAGCCCCAGCATTTT.

This chain connects TRBV7-2 to TRBJ2-3; 11 bases agree with TRBD2. Germline CDR1 reads SGHTA; CDR2 reads FQGNSA. The CDR3 sequence is 18 residues long. V shed 5 bases, J shed 4 bases, and the junction held 14 bases outside the gene matches. In nucleotides, the CDR3 is TGTGCCAGCAGCCCGGAGTCCACTAGCGGGAGTTCGGCAGATACGCAGTATTTT. Translation: CASSPESTSGSSADTQYF.

The rearrangement uses TRBV4-1 and TRBJ2-7, with D perhaps TRBD1 or TRBD2 (5 bases each). Germline V gene sequence: CDR1 MGHRA, CDR2 YSYEKL. Trimming took off 5 bases at V and 3 bases at J, with 26 bases between the two ends. CDR3 length: 18 amino acids. CDR3 in DNA: TGCGCCAGCAGCTCCAAAGACGACCGGGACCATCTCTACTACGAGCAGTACTTC. Its protein is CASSSKDDRDHLYYEQYF.

CDR3 nucleotide sequence: TGTGCCAGCAGCTCTTGCGTAAGCGGGAGGGACACAGATACGCAGTATTTT. Translating it yields CASSSCVSGRDTDTQYF. The chain is built from TRBV5-6 and TRBJ2-3; 10 bases match TRBD2. V was pared by 3 bases and J by 2 bases, with 9 bases of the junction left unmatched. This CDR3 is built from 17 residues. CDR1 is SGHDT and CDR2 is YYEEEE in the germline V gene.

V and J are TRBV27 and TRBJ2-1; TRBD1 agrees at 7 bases. Germline CDR1 MNHEY, CDR2 SMNVEV (reference sequence). The CDR3 is 14 residues long. The ends lost 5 bases at V and 4 bases at J; junction bases unmatched: 5. This chain's CDR3 is CASSRQGRYNEQFF. The CDR3 DNA is TGTGCCAGCAGTCGACAGGGTCGGTACAATGAGCAGTTCTTC.

The V call is TRBV28, the J call TRBJ2-7; no clear D. Between the trimmed V and J ends, which lost 5 bases and 3 bases, there was a span of 5 bases. CDR1 is MDHEN and CDR2 is SYDVKM in the germline V gene. The CDR3 spans 11 residues. The CDR3 nucleotides are TGTGCCAGCAGTGGGGTCTACGAGCAGTACTTC. Amino acids: CASSGVYEQYF.

The chain combines TRBV9 with TRBJ1-3; 7 bases align to TRBD1. Germline-derived CDR1 and CDR2 are SGDLS and YYNGEE. CDR3 size: 20 residues. The V and J ends lost 0 bases and 2 bases, in that order; junction bases with no gene match: 17. The CDR3 bases are TGTGCCAGCAGCGTAGCTGTAGAGGGGATACTCAGGGGGACTGGAAACACCATATATTTT. Its protein product is CASSVAVEGILRGTGNTIYF.

The rearrangement joins TRBV27 to TRBJ2-1; a weak D match, TRBD1 (5 bases). CDR1 is MNHEY and CDR2 is SMNVEV in the germline V gene (reference sequence). V was cut by 5 bases and J by 2 bases, with 13 bases left in between. The CDR3 is 15 residues long. CDR3 region: CASSPPVGPYNEQFF. CDR3 DNA: TGTGCCAGCAGTCCCCCGGTGGGGCCCTACAATGAGCAGTTCTTC.

This sequence joins TRBV29-1 and TRBJ2-3; D not certain. Trimming stripped 5 bases from V and 5 bases from J, with 14 bases between. This CDR3 spans 13 amino acids. Germline V gives CDR1 SQVTM, CDR2 ANQGSEA. The CDR3 here is CSVPGPHQDTQYF. Here the CDR3 DNA reads TGCAGCGTTCCCGGACCACATCAAGATACGCAGTATTTT.

The rearrangement links TRBV7-9 to TRBJ2-1; 9 bases fit TRBD2. In germline, CDR1 is SEHNR, CDR2 FQNEAQ (reference sequence). The ends lost 8 bases at V and 5 bases at J; junction bases unmatched: 13. The CDR3 sequence is 16 residues long. DNA of the CDR3: TGTGCCAGCGTCCCAAATTTAGCGGGAGTAAACAATGAGCAGTTCTTC. Amino acid sequence: CASVPNLAGVNNEQFF.

The chain links TRBV11-2 to TRBJ2-2, with D perhaps TRBD1 or TRBD2 (5 bases each). The CDR3 sequence is 16 residues long. The V gene lost 7 bases and the J gene lost 0 bases, with 15 bases spanning the gap. CDR1 and CDR2 (germline): SGHAT, FQNNGV. The CDR3 nucleotides read TGTGCCAGCACGCAGCCGGGGCCGGCGAACACCGGGGAGCTGTTTTTT. Amino acids: CASTQPGPANTGELFF. Full variable domain (outside the CDR3, taken from reference TRBV11-2 and TRBJ2-2): EAGVAQSPRYKIIEKRQSVAFWCNPISGHATLYWYQQILGQGPKLLIQFQNNGVVDDSQLPKDRFSAERLKGVDSTLKIQPAKLEDSAVYLCASTQPGPANTGELFFGEGSRLTVL.

With regard to this clone: The same CDR3 can be traced to other DNA sequences in this sample. The J gene is TRBJ2-7, the V gene TRBV28; no clear D gene. The CDR3 length is 11 residues. CDR1 MDHEN and CDR2 SYDVKM come from the germline V gene. With 5 bases removed from V and 4 bases from J, the gap between germline ends came to 6 bases. In DNA, the CDR3 is TGTGCCAGCAGTCCAGATTACGAGCAGTACTTC. This encodes CASSPDYEQYF.

V and J are TRBV28 and TRBJ1-1; D is undetermined. Germline CDR1 MDHEN, CDR2 SYDVKM. The CDR3 length is 12 residues. CDR3 nucleotide sequence: TGTGTGGTATTATCGCCTGCGGCTGAAGCTTTCTTT. Protein sequence: CVVLSPAAEAFF.

The chain uses TRBV2 and TRBJ1-4; unclear D gene. Per germline, CDR1 SNHLY and CDR2 FYNNEI. Trimming left V 5 bases short and J 3 bases short, with 13 bases between. This CDR3 has 15 residues. CDR3 in amino acids: CASSYPGSANEKLFF. In nucleotides, the CDR3 is TGTGCCAGCAGTTATCCCGGGTCAGCTAATGAAAAACTGTTTTTT. Based on the CDR3 plus reference TRBV2 and TRBJ1-4, the full variable domain is EPEVTQTPSHQVTQMGQEVILRCVPISNHLYFYWYRQILGQKVEFLVSFYNNEISEKSEIFDDQFSVERPDGSNFTLKIRSTKLEDSAMYFCASSYPGSANEKLFFGSGTQLSVL.

This sequence joins TRBV6-6 and TRBJ2-5, with D possibly TRBD1 on 6 matching bases. This CDR3 has 15 residues. V was shortened by 0 bases and J by 2 bases, with 10 bases between the two germline ends. The V gene's germline CDR1 is MNHNY and CDR2 SVGAGI (reference sequence). The CDR3 bases are TGTGCCAGCAGTTACTCCTACAGGGTACAAGAGACCCAGTACTTC. This sequence encodes CASSYSYRVQETQYF.

The V gene is TRBV5-1, the J gene TRBJ1-1; 8 positions agree with TRBD1. CDR3 length: 13 amino acids. Trimming at V came to 5 bases and at J to 1 base, leaving 1 base not matched to a gene. CDR1 is SGHRS and CDR2 is YFSETQ in the germline V gene. The CDR3 nucleotides are TGCGCCAGCAGGGGGACAGGGAACACTGAAGCTTTCTTT. Its protein product is CASRGTGNTEAFF.

The V and J genes are TRBV7-9 and TRBJ2-7; no definite D call. Germline assignment: CDR1 SEHNR and CDR2 FQNEAQ (reference sequence). The CDR3 extends over 12 amino acids. Trimming took off 1 base at V and 5 bases at J, with 6 bases between the two ends. CDR3 nucleotides: TGTGCCAGCAGCTTAGGGTACCACGAGCAGTACTTC. Its translation: CASSLGYHEQYF.

V usage is TRBV5-3 and J usage is TRBJ2-7, with TRBD1 as a possible D gene (6 bases). TRBV5-3 is reported as an ORF; its role is uncertain. V was shortened by 4 bases and J by 5 bases, with 16 bases between the two germline ends. The length of the CDR3 is 14 residues. Written as DNA, the CDR3 is TGTGCCAGAAGCCTCAGGGGTGTTTTCCACGAGCAGTACTTC. Its translation is CARSLRGVFHEQYF.